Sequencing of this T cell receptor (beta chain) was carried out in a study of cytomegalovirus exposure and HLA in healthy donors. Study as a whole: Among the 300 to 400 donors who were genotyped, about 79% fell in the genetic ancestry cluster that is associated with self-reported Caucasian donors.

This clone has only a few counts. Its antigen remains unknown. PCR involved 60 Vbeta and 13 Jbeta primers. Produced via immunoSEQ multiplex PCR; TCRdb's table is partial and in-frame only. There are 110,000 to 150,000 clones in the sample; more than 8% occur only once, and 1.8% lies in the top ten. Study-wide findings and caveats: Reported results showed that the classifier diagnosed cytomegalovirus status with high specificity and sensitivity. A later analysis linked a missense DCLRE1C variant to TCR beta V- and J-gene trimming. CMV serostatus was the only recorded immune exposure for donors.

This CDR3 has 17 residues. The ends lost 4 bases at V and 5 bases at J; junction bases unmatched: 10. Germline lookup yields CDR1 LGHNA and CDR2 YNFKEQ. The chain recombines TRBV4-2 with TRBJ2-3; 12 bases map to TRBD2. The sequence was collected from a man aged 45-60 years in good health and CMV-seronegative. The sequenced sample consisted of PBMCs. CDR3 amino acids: CASSLQGASGGVDTQYF. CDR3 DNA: TGTGCCAGCAGCCTCCAGGGGGCTAGCGGGGGGGTAGATACGCAGTATTTT.